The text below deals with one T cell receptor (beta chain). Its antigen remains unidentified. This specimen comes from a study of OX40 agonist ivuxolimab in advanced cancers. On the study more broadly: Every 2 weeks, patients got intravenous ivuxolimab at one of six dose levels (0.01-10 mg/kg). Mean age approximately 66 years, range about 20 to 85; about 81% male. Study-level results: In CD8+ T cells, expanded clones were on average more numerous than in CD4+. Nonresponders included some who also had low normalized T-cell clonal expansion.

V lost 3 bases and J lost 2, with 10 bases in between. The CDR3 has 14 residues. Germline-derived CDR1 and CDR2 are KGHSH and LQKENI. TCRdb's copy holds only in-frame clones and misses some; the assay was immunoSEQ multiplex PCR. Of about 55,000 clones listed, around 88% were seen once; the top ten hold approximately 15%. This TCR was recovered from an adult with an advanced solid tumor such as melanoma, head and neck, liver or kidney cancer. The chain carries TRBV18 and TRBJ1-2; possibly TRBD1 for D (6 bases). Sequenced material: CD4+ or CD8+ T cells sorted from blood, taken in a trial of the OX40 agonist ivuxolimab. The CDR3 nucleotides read TGTGCCAGCTCACCCGACAGGCTAAACTATGGCTACACCTTC. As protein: CASSPDRLNYGYTF.